Reported below is one T cell receptor beta chain. Its antigen is still unknown. No much larger clone is present one base from it, and per-base qualities are unavailable. Receptor amplification or capture employed the immunoSEQ multiplex PCR assay. TCRdb retrieved this table from immuneACCESS and kept in-frame rearrangements only. Not all clones are present; in checked studies, unresolved V genes account for under half, and no reason is known for the remainder. The sample table shows some 150,000 clones, and 91% are seen once. Approximately 3% of the sample is in the top ten clones. The source of the sample is a study of control samples from healthy donors and cancer patients (TCRdb year 2020). Including cysteine and phenylalanine, the CDR3 has 14 amino acids. Only CDR3 DNA remains: 42 bases, in frame from the first base. Taken from the germline V gene (reference sequence), the CDR1 and CDR2 loops are MNHNY and SVGAGI. V has 10 bases trimmed and J has 2 bases trimmed; junction bases matching no gene number 10.

This TCR was sampled from a man in his thirties or forties in good health. What was sequenced was blood. This chain joins TRBV6-6 to TRBJ2-7; 8 nucleotides in the junction match TRBD2. The CDR3 reads CATTPGGGTYEQYF. The DNA is TGTGCCACCACCCCGGGGGGGGGTACCTACGAGCAGTACTTC.